This TCR beta chain was recorded in a study of blood T cell repertoires in COVID-19 (dated by TCRdb to the early 2020s). A note on the overall study: Samples covering the acute and convalescent phases of COVID-19 were provided by collaborators in the United States, Italy and Spain. Samples came from the ongoing ImmuneRACE study (first 160 participants) plus 1,254 subjects from 6 global collaborators. The material from the prospective study consisted of cDNA or gDNA derived from T cells, B-cell-depleted T cells, or PBMCs. Nearly every sample came with metadata listing a de-identified subject ID, COVID-19 status, age in years and sex. Deeply sampled blood TCRbeta repertoires from subjects exposed to, actively infected with, or recovered from COVID-19 were included in the dataset. A freely available public database, intended as a resource for researchers studying the immune response to SARS-CoV-2, is where the repertoires were released. Where HLA class I and class II types were available, the types were taken from metadata supplied by the sample provider, not from assay-based typing. General findings and caveats noted by the study authors: The quantity of clinical and demographic metadata differed by source and by participant and was supplied without curation.

TCRbeta CDR3 regions were amplified from genomic DNA using the immunoSEQ Assay, a bias-controlled multiplex PCR. The authors' pipeline ran thus. The number of nucleated cells in each sample was estimated from the amplification of reference gene primers within the assay. Sequence reads were collapsed and filtered to measure the absolute abundance of every unique TCRbeta CDR3 rearrangement. For each sample, productive Simpson clonality was calculated as the square root of Simpson's diversity index across productive rearrangements. TCRdb carries this immuneACCESS record with in-frame sequences only. Its versions omit some clonotypes, under half of them owing to an unresolved V gene in the studies checked, with the rest unexplained. D and trimming come from the DNA, and the V and J calls and clone size come from that table. The sample table contains roughly 200,000 clones; only one count was recorded for about 85% of them. The top ten clonotypes cover about 4.9% of the sample.

Whole blood was collected in K2EDTA tubes by collaborating institutions according to the institutions' own protocols. Collaborator samples were shipped for TCRbeta analysis as frozen whole blood, isolated PBMCs, or DNA extracted from either sample type. V loses 7 bases at its end and J loses 6 bases; junction bases beyond the gene matches: 11. CDR1 and CDR2, per the germline V gene (reference sequence), are LNHDA and SQIVND. Counted from cysteine to phenylalanine, this CDR3 has 15 amino acids. Of all the DNA, just the CDR3 is kept, 45 bases in frame from base 1. This clone was counted once. What this receptor recognizes is not known. Base qualities were left out, and no much larger clone turns up one base away.

Sample: peripheral blood. The source of this sequence is a woman of 80 years or more with acute or convalescent COVID-19. The chain is made from TRBV19 and TRBJ1-5; TRBD1 fits 8 bases in the junction. The CDR3 region: CASIDGQGGGQPQHF. The nucleotide sequence reads TGTGCCAGTATCGATGGACAGGGTGGAGGTCAGCCCCAGCATTTT.